These T cell receptor beta chains were read from a single sample in a study of CD8 T cells in ankylosing spondylitis. Using its own MiXCR run on the 5' RACE reads, TCRdb lists one record per CDR3 protein. The sample has about 240,000 distinct CDR3 sequences, about 10% seen once. The source material was blood, either unsorted or a sorted T cell fraction (not recorded which). The receptors shown here come from a male donor with ankylosing spondylitis or in good health (not recorded which). Each CDR3 is given with its conserved first and last residue. A D gene is named only where the DNA matches it firmly. Only part of the rows carry a size: once, few, many, or a class if the clone is expanded.

d_call: NA
clone_size: many
v_call: TRBV12-5
cdr3_length: 14
j_call: TRBJ2-7
cdr3_nt: TGTGCTAGTGGTTCCTTTAGAGGACCGTACGAGCAGTACTTC
cdr3_aa: CASGSFRGPYEQYF

d_call: TRBD1
clone_size: NA
v_call: TRBV10-1
cdr3_length: 15
j_call: TRBJ2-7
cdr3_nt: TGCGCCAGCAGGAACAGGGGCCTCTGCTCCTACGCGCAGTACTTC
cdr3_aa: CASRNRGLCSYAQYF

d_call: NA
clone_size: many
v_call: TRBV6-5
cdr3_length: 12
j_call: TRBJ2-2
cdr3_nt: TGTGCCAGCAGAAAATCCACCGGGGAGCTGTTTTTT
cdr3_aa: CASRKSTGELFF

d_call: NA
clone_size: few
v_call: TRBV29-1
cdr3_length: 14
j_call: TRBJ2-1
cdr3_nt: TGCAGCGTTGATATGCCGAGCTCCTACAATGAGCAGTTCTTC
cdr3_aa: CSVDMPSSYNEQFF

d_call: TRBD1
clone_size: few
v_call: TRBV28
cdr3_length: 20
j_call: TRBJ2-5
cdr3_nt: TGTGCCAGCAGTCCAAATTGGGGGACAGAGTGGGGATCCTCAGGGGGGACCCAGTACTTC
cdr3_aa: CASSPNWGTEWGSSGGTQYF

d_call: NA
clone_size: NA
v_call: TRBV7-9
cdr3_length: 13
j_call: TRBJ2-7
cdr3_nt: TGTGCCAGCAGCTTAGGTGGACCTGATGAGCAGTACTTC
cdr3_aa: CASSLGGPDEQYF

d_call: NA
clone_size: many
v_call: TRBV9
cdr3_length: 14
j_call: TRBJ2-5
cdr3_nt: TGTGCCAGCAGCGTAGAGGACGGAAAAGAGACCCAGTACTTC
cdr3_aa: CASSVEDGKETQYF

d_call: NA
clone_size: many
v_call: TRBV9
cdr3_length: 12
j_call: TRBJ2-2
cdr3_nt: TGTGCCAGCAACCGTTGGCCCGGGGAGCTGTTTTTT
cdr3_aa: CASNRWPGELFF

d_call: NA
clone_size: NA
v_call: TRBV5-1
cdr3_length: 16
j_call: TRBJ2-2
cdr3_nt: TGCGCCAGCAGCTTGGATCACAGTTATAACACCGGGGAGCTGTTTTTT
cdr3_aa: CASSLDHSYNTGELFF

d_call: TRBD1
clone_size: many
v_call: TRBV29-1
cdr3_length: 14
j_call: TRBJ2-6
cdr3_nt: TGCAGCGTTGGGACAGGCTCTGGGGCCAACGTCCTGACTTTC
cdr3_aa: CSVGTGSGANVLTF

d_call: NA
clone_size: NA
v_call: TRBV10-3
cdr3_length: 13
j_call: TRBJ2-7
cdr3_nt: TGTGCCGTCAATAACGGGGGAGGCTACGAGCAGTACTTC
cdr3_aa: CAVNNGGGYEQYF

d_call: TRBD1
clone_size: few
v_call: TRBV7-2
cdr3_length: 13
j_call: TRBJ2-3
cdr3_nt: TGTGCCAGCAGCCGACAGGGCCGAGATACGCAGTATTTT
cdr3_aa: CASSRQGRDTQYF

d_call: NA
clone_size: NA
v_call: TRBV9
cdr3_length: 15
j_call: TRBJ1-5
cdr3_nt: TGTGCCAGCAGCGTGGATGGACGAGGCAATCAGCCCCAGCATTTT
cdr3_aa: CASSVDGRGNQPQHF

d_call: NA
clone_size: few
v_call: TRBV29-1
cdr3_length: 11
j_call: TRBJ1-1
cdr3_nt: TGCAGCGTCGATGGGCCGGCTGAAGCTTTCTTT
cdr3_aa: CSVDGPAEAFF

d_call: TRBD1
clone_size: NA
v_call: TRBV28
cdr3_length: 17
j_call: TRBJ2-6
cdr3_nt: TGTGCCAGCAAATCGGGTCAGGGGGCCTATGGGGCCAACGTCCTGACTTTC
cdr3_aa: CASKSGQGAYGANVLTF

d_call: TRBD2
clone_size: many
v_call: TRBV5-4
cdr3_length: 14
j_call: TRBJ2-3
cdr3_nt: TGTGCCAGCAGCTCCGGACTAGGGGCAGATACGCAGTATTTT
cdr3_aa: CASSSGLGADTQYF

d_call: NA
clone_size: NA
v_call: TRBV4-1
cdr3_length: 15
j_call: TRBJ2-3
cdr3_nt: TGCGCCAGCAGCCAAGATCCGGGCTCCACAGATACGCAGTATTTT
cdr3_aa: CASSQDPGSTDTQYF

d_call: NA
clone_size: many
v_call: TRBV5-6
cdr3_length: 15
j_call: TRBJ1-1
cdr3_nt: TGTGCCAGCAGCAGCCTAGGGGGGACGGACACTGAAGCTTTCTTT
cdr3_aa: CASSSLGGTDTEAFF